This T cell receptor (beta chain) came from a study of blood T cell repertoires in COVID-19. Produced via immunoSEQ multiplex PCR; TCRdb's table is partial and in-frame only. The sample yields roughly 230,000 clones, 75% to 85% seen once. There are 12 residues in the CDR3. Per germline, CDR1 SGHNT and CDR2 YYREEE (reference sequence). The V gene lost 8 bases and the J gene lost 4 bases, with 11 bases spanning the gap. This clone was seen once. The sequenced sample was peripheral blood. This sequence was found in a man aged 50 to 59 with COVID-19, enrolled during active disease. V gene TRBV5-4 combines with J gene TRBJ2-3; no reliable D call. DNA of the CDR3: TGTGCCAGTTCCAAGAGGTCAGATACGCAGTATTTT. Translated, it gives CASSKRSDTQYF.